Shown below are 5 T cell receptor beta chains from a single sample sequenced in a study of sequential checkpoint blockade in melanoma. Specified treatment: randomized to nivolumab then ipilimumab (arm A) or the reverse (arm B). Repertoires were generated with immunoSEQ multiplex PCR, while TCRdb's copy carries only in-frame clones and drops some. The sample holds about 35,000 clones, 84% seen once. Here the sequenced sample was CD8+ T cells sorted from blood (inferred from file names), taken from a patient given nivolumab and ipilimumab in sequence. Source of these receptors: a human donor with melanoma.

CDR3 coding DNA: TGTGCCAGCAGTTCTGGGTCTTGGGACAGCGGCTCCTACAATGAGCAGTTCTTC. Its translation: CASSSGSWDSGSYNEQFF. The chain joins TRBV28 to TRBJ2-1; 7 bases align to TRBD1. The germline gives CDR1 MDHEN, CDR2 SYDVKM. CDR3 size: 18 residues. V lost 4 bases to trimming and J lost 0 bases; unmatched junction nucleotides: 12.

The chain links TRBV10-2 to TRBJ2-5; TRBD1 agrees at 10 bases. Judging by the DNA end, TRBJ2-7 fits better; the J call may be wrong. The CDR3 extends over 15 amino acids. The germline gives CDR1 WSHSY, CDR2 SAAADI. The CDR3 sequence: CASSELGQGLGEQYF. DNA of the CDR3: TGCGCCAGCAGTGAGTTGGGACAGGGGCTTGGCGAGCAGTACTTC.

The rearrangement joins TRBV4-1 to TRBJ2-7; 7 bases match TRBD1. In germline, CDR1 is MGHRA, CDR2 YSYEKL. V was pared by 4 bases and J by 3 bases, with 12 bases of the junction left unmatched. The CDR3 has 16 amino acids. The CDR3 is CASSPRWTGVIYEQYF. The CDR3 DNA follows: TGCGCCAGCAGCCCACGATGGACAGGAGTAATCTACGAGCAGTACTTC.

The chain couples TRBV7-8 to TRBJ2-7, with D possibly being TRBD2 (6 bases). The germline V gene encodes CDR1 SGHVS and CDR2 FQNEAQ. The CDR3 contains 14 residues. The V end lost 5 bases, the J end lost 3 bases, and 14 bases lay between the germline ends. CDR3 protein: CASSPRDLNYEQYF. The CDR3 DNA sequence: TGTGCCAGCAGCCCGCGGGACCTCAACTACGAGCAGTACTTC.

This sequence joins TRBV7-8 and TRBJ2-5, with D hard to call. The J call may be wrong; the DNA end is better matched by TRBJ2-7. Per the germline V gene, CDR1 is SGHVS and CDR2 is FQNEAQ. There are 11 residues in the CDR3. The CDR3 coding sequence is TGTGCCAGCAGCCCCGACTACGAGCAGTACTTC. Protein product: CASSPDYEQYF.